This T cell receptor (beta chain) was sequenced during a study of blood T cell repertoires in COVID-19. Looking at the study overall: Sites across the United States, Italy and Spain contributed samples from acute and convalescent COVID-19. PBMCs, B-cell-depleted T cells, or T cells provided the cDNA or gDNA that made up the material.

Cohorts were based on clinical histories the participants reported. As originally analysed: Amplified reference gene primers provided the basis for estimating nucleated cell counts. TCRdb keeps only in-frame clones here, not all; method: immunoSEQ multiplex PCR. V, J and clone size are taken as reported in that table, and D and trimming were inferred from the DNA itself. The data contain about 64,000 clones, around nine tenths of them singletons. CDR3 length: 15 residues. J lost 7 bases, V lost 5 bases, and 12 bases had no gene match. CDR1 SEHNR and CDR2 FQNEAQ come from the germline V gene (reference sequence).

The chain carries TRBV7-9 and TRBJ2-7; TRBD1 aligns across 9 bases. The TCR comes from a woman between 40 and 55 years old who had recovered from COVID-19. The sequenced sample consisted of PBMCs or T cells enriched from blood (not recorded which). The CDR3 region has the DNA TGTGCCAGCAGCACCACCCGGACAGGGGTCGAAGAGCAGTACTTC. Protein product: CASSTTRTGVEEQYF.